This TCR beta chain was captured in a study of blood T cell repertoires in COVID-19. Overall study context: From T cells, B-cell-depleted T cells, or PBMCs came the material, which was cDNA or gDNA.

Authors' data handling: Estimation of nucleated cell counts was performed using reference gene primer amplification. Repertoires were generated with immunoSEQ multiplex PCR, while TCRdb's copy carries only in-frame clones and drops some. V and J calls plus clone size are reproduced from that table; the DNA served to infer D and trimming. The profile covers 250,000 to 350,000 clones, with approximately 85% appearing a single time and 0.87% taken by the ten largest. Followed over time, Seattle patients had been enrolled while infection was active. Sequenced sample: peripheral blood. The clonotype was recovered from a human donor with COVID-19, enrolled during active disease. The donor label of this sample is uncertain.

The CDR3 reads CASSSQTGGAYEKLFF. Here the CDR3 DNA reads TGTGCCAGCAGCTCCCAAACAGGGGGCGCATATGAAAAACTGTTTTTT. This sequence joins TRBV11-2 and TRBJ1-4, with 9 bases fitting TRBD1. The ends lost 4 bases at V and 6 bases at J; junction bases unmatched: 9. This CDR3 is 16 amino acids long. Germline V gene lookup returns CDR1 SGHAT and CDR2 FQNNGV.